This section outlines one T cell receptor (beta chain) sequence together with its context. Antigen specificity is unknown. Between the trimmed V and J ends, which lost 5 bases and 4 bases, there was a span of 9 bases. This CDR3 region has 13 residues. Germline V gives CDR1 SGHTA, CDR2 FQGTGA. The data derive from a study of cytomegalovirus exposure and HLA in healthy donors. Whole-study findings and limits: Earlier findings revealed that most TCR beta V segments proved productive either about 87% or about 30% of the time. Reports indicated that the classifier achieved high specificity and sensitivity in diagnosing cytomegalovirus status. The listing of 150 to 200 TCR beta chains classed them as cytomegalovirus-associated.

Primers included in the PCR were 60 Vbeta and 13 Jbeta primers. Method: immunoSEQ multiplex PCR; TCRdb's copy keeps in-frame clones and lacks some. Of about 170,000 clones listed, 65% to 85% were seen once; the top ten hold under 5%. Sequenced sample: PBMCs. The TCR originated in a woman aged 45-60 years in good health and CMV-seropositive. The gene calls are TRBV7-3 and TRBJ1-3; possible D gene TRBD1, 6 bases. The CDR3 loop reads CASSPTGGNTIYF. In DNA form, the CDR3 reads TGTGCCAGCAGCCCGACAGGAGGAAACACCATATATTTT.